The 26 T cell receptor beta chains reported below all come from one sample, sequenced in a study of CD8+ T cells in alopecia areata. Sequencing templates came from extracted RNA that was reverse transcribed into cDNA. Generated by immunoSEQ multiplex PCR, the TCRdb table keeps only in-frame clones and is missing some. This sample has around 190,000 clones, with approximately 53% found just once. The sample taken for sequencing was CD8+ T cells sorted from blood. All receptors derive from a human donor in good health.

This clone was seen a few times. The same CDR3 can be traced to other DNA sequences in this sample. J is TRBJ1-5 and V is TRBV27; no definite D call. Trimming took 0 bases from V and 1 from J, leaving 1 base between them. The germline CDR1 and CDR2 sequences are MNHEY and SMNVEV (reference sequence). This CDR3 region has 13 residues. This CDR3 is CASSLSSNQPQHF. As DNA, the CDR3 is TGTGCCAGCAGTTTATCGAGCAATCAGCCCCAGCATTTT.

This sequence joins TRBV19 and TRBJ1-1; the match to TRBD1 covers 7 bases. Germline CDR1 is LNHDA and CDR2 is SQIVND (reference sequence). The CDR3 is made up of 14 amino acids. Trimming removed 5 bases from V and 4 bases from J; junction bases left unmatched: 7. The CDR3 protein is CASSSQTGTTEAFF. CDR3 DNA: TGTGCCAGTAGTTCCCAGACAGGGACCACTGAAGCTTTCTTT.

The chain employs TRBV5-4 and TRBJ1-1; D remains ambiguous. The CDR3 spans 12 residues. Trimming took off 4 bases at V and 1 base at J, with 5 bases between the two ends. Germline V gene lookup returns CDR1 SGHNT and CDR2 YYREEE (reference sequence). CDR3 bases: TGTGCCAGCAGCGCCGGGAACACTGAAGCTTTCTTT. It specifies CASSAGNTEAFF.

V and J are TRBV7-9 and TRBJ1-5; 7 bases match TRBD1. CDR1 is SEHNR and CDR2 is FQNEAQ in the germline V gene (reference sequence). V lost 5 bases and J lost 0; bases outside the gene matches: 4. CDR3 length: 15 amino acids. The CDR3 here is CASSGTGVSNQPQHF. In DNA, the CDR3 is TGTGCCAGCAGCGGCACAGGGGTTAGCAATCAGCCCCAGCATTTT.

The chain carries TRBV30 and TRBJ2-2; the match to TRBD2 covers 8 bases. The CDR3 is 21 amino acids. Trimming at V came to 2 bases and at J to 2 bases, leaving 22 bases not matched to a gene. CDR1 is GTSNPN and CDR2 is SVGIG in the germline V gene (reference sequence). As DNA, the CDR3 is TGTGCCTGGAGTTCCTTGGTCAGCGGGGGTCCCACGCACCATAACACCGGGGAGCTGTTTTTT. As protein: CAWSSLVSGGPTHHNTGELFF.

The CDR3 here is CASSPGGTGEHEQYF. The CDR3 DNA sequence: TGTGCCAGCAGCCCAGGAGGGACAGGGGAACACGAGCAGTACTTC. The chain links TRBV7-9 to TRBJ2-7; 10 bases are shared with TRBD1. The CDR3 runs 15 residues. V lost 5 bases, J lost 5 bases, and 9 bases stayed unmatched. Germline lookup yields CDR1 SEHNR and CDR2 FQNEAQ (reference sequence).

The chain has TRBV29-1 and TRBJ2-1; D call uncertain. Germline V lookup: CDR1 SQVTM, CDR2 ANQGSEA. This CDR3 is 13 amino acids long. The V end lost 2 bases, the J end lost 7 bases, and 12 bases lay between the germline ends. The CDR3: CSVEWTGVNEQFF. The CDR3 DNA reads as TGCAGCGTTGAATGGACGGGTGTGAATGAGCAGTTCTTC.

This clone was observed a handful of times. The chain employs TRBV13 and TRBJ2-5; 10 bases agree with TRBD2. The V and J ends lost 4 bases and 3 bases, in that order; junction bases with no gene match: 2. The CDR3 runs 14 residues. CDR1 PRHDT and CDR2 FYEKMQ come from the germline V gene (reference sequence). The CDR3 loop is CASSSSGGEETQYF. The CDR3 bases are TGTGCCAGCAGCTCTAGCGGGGGAGAAGAGACCCAGTACTTC.

This clone appeared a few times. The V call is TRBV5-1, the J call TRBJ1-3; D is unclear. CDR3 size: 12 residues. Germline CDR1 is SGHRS and CDR2 is YFSETQ. Trimming removed 4 bases at V and 8 bases at J, with 10 bases between. CDR3 in DNA: TGCGCCAGCAGCCGAACCGAGGACACCATATATTTT. Translated, it gives CASSRTEDTIYF.

This sequence joins TRBV27 and TRBJ2-7, with 8 bases matching TRBD2. The ends lost 7 bases at V and 0 bases at J; junction bases unmatched: 5. The CDR3 spans 14 residues. The germline gives CDR1 MNHEY, CDR2 SMNVEV (reference sequence). CDR3 DNA sequence: TGTGCCAGCAAACTAGCGGTCCTCTCCTACGAGCAGTACTTC. This translates into CASKLAVLSYEQYF.

This clone was seen more than once but under ten times. As DNA, the CDR3 is TGCGCCAGCAGCCCACACGGACAGGGTGCAACTAATGAAAAACTGTTTTTT. Protein product: CASSPHGQGATNEKLFF. The chain uses TRBV23-1 and TRBJ1-4, with TRBD1 matching over 8 bases. TRBV23-1 is an open reading frame whose function is uncertain. This CDR3 contains 17 residues. Trimming cost V 6 bases and J 0 bases; bases outside gene matches: 9.

This sequence joins TRBV2 and TRBJ1-3; perhaps TRBD1 as D (5 bases). The CDR3 loop spans 16 amino acids. Germline values: CDR1 SNHLY, CDR2 FYNNEI. Trimming left V 1 base short and J 7 bases short, with 17 bases between. The CDR3 bases are TGTGCCAGCAGTGAAGGCGCGGTCAGGGTGGGGAACACCATATATTTT. Amino acids: CASSEGAVRVGNTIYF.

The sample holds a few counts of this clone. The rearrangement links TRBV7-8 to TRBJ2-7, with 7 bases lining up with TRBD1. The CDR3 totals 13 residues. With V trimmed by 4 bases and J by 5 bases, 5 bases remained unmatched. From germline, CDR1 is SGHVS and CDR2 FQNEAQ. CDR3 sequence reads: CASSSPDRDEQYF. Written as DNA, the CDR3 is TGTGCCAGCAGCTCCCCAGACAGGGACGAGCAGTACTTC.

This chain uses TRBV5-1 with TRBJ2-1; 7 positions match TRBD1. Trimming cost V 4 bases and J 4 bases; bases outside gene matches: 2. Germline V lookup: CDR1 SGHRS, CDR2 YFSETQ. CDR3 length: 13 amino acids. The CDR3 reads CASSPTGYNEQFF. CDR3 coding DNA: TGCGCCAGCAGCCCGACAGGGTACAATGAGCAGTTCTTC.

The chain is built from TRBV7-8 and TRBJ2-1; D possibly corresponds to TRBD2 (7 bases). CDR3 size: 17 residues. Germline V gives CDR1 SGHVS, CDR2 FQNEAQ. The V gene lost 5 bases and the J gene lost 3 bases, with 20 bases spanning the gap. CDR3 coding DNA: TGTGCCAGCAGCCCCTGGGAACGGGGGGCAATCTACAATGAGCAGTTCTTC. Translation gives CASSPWERGAIYNEQFF.

This rearrangement joins TRBV27 to TRBJ2-3; D may be TRBD1 or TRBD2 (6 bases each). This CDR3 has 17 amino acids. V gave up 6 bases and J gave up 2 bases, with 21 bases separating them. Germline V CDR1 and CDR2: MNHEY, SMNVEV (reference sequence). The CDR3 loop is CASSTKGGAAPTDTQYF. CDR3 nucleotide sequence: TGTGCCAGCAGCACCAAGGGGGGCGCTGCGCCCACAGATACGCAGTATTTT.

The chain recombines TRBV29-1 with TRBJ2-1; D ambiguous. The length of the CDR3 is 9 residues. Germline V gene sequence: CDR1 SQVTM, CDR2 ANQGSEA. Trimming removed 7 bases at V and 12 bases at J, with 10 bases between. The DNA for the CDR3 is TGCAGCGCCTTCGGGTCGCAGTTCTTC. It yields the protein CSAFGSQFF.

This clone was seen more than once but under ten times. This chain links TRBV30 with TRBJ2-3; 10 positions agree with TRBD1. Trimming cost V 2 bases and J 14 bases; bases outside gene matches: 7. The CDR3 extends over 12 amino acids. The germline gives CDR1 GTSNPN, CDR2 SVGIG (reference sequence). CDR3 sequence: CAWSPGTGAGYF. CDR3 nucleotides: TGTGCCTGGAGTCCCGGGACAGGGGCGGGGTATTTT.

The CDR3 nucleotides read TGTGCCAGCAGTGAGACCCAGGGAAGCAATCAGCCCCAGCATTTT. It yields the protein CASSETQGSNQPQHF. The rearrangement joins TRBV2 to TRBJ1-5, with D possibly TRBD1 on 5 matching bases. V lost 3 bases and J 1 base, leaving 10 bases between the germline ends. Looked up from germline, CDR1 is SNHLY and CDR2 is FYNNEI. The CDR3 sequence is 15 residues long.

This chain joins TRBV4-1 and TRBJ2-7; D might be TRBD1 (6 bases). CDR1 and CDR2 (germline): MGHRA, YSYEKL. The ends were cut back, 1 base at V and 7 bases at J, with 8 bases in the middle. The CDR3 loop spans 12 amino acids. CDR3 residues: CASSQGGTEQYF. The CDR3 region has the DNA TGCGCCAGCAGCCAAGGAGGGACAGAGCAGTACTTC.

The V and J genes are TRBV5-1 and TRBJ2-1; D unresolved. V shed 1 base and J shed 5 bases, with 10 bases lying between them. CDR1 and CDR2 from the germline V gene are SGHRS and YFSETQ. This CDR3 has 14 residues. The CDR3 sequence: CASSLSSGDNEQFF. The CDR3 DNA follows: TGCGCCAGCAGCTTGTCGTCCGGAGACAATGAGCAGTTCTTC.

This clone was counted a few times. This chain uses TRBV4-1 with TRBJ2-1; D may correspond to TRBD1 or TRBD2 (5 bases each). Trimming left V 1 base short and J 7 bases short, with 23 bases between. Germline CDR1 is MGHRA and CDR2 is YSYEKL. This CDR3 is 18 amino acids long. CDR3 nucleotides: TGCGCCAGCAGCCAAGGGGTCGGGAAGGTGGGGGATAGGAATGAGCAGTTCTTC. Encoded protein: CASSQGVGKVGDRNEQFF.

This clone showed up just a few times. The chain has TRBV29-1 and TRBJ2-5; TRBD2 agrees at 12 bases. From germline, CDR1 is SQVTM and CDR2 ANQGSEA. The V gene end was trimmed by 0 bases and the J gene end by 5 bases; junction bases not matched to a gene: 7. The CDR3 covers 16 residues. The CDR3: CSVEDTSGGFWETQYF. The CDR3 region has the DNA TGCAGCGTTGAAGATACTAGCGGGGGGTTTTGGGAGACCCAGTACTTC.

The V and J genes are TRBV4-1 and TRBJ2-2; no clear D gene. Germline V lookup: CDR1 MGHRA, CDR2 YSYEKL. The CDR3 has 15 residues. Trimming cost V 0 bases and J 6 bases, with 11 bases left between them. Here the CDR3 DNA reads TGCGCCAGCAGCCAAGAGTTGATGAGGTCCGGGGAGCTGTTTTTT. This encodes CASSQELMRSGELFF.

The DNA of the CDR3 is TGTGCCAGCAGTTACTCAGGGACAGGATTTACTGAAGCTTTCTTT. Translating gives CASSYSGTGFTEAFF. The genes are TRBV6-5 and TRBJ1-1, with TRBD1 identical over 8 bases. J lost 5 bases, V lost 0 bases, and 5 bases had no gene match. This CDR3 is built from 15 residues. From germline, CDR1 is MNHEY and CDR2 SVGAGI.

V and J are TRBV7-9 and TRBJ1-1, with D hard to call. CDR3 length: 9 residues. Germline V CDR1 and CDR2: SEHNR, FQNEAQ (reference sequence). Trimming pared 7 bases from V and 6 bases from J, leaving 3 bases between. CDR3 DNA: TGTGCCAGCACCCCTGAAGCTTTCTTT. It translates to CASTPEAFF.